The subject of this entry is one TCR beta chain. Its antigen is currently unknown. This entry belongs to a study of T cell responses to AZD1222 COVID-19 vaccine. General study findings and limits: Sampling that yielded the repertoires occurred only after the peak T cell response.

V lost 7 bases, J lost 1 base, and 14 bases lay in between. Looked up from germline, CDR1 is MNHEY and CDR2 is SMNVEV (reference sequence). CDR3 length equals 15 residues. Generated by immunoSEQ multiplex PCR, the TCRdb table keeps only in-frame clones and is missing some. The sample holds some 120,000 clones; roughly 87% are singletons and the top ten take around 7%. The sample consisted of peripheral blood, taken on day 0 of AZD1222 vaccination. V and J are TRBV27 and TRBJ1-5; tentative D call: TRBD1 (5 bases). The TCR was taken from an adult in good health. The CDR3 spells CASKRGTYSNQPQHF. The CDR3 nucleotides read TGTGCCAGCAAACGGGGGACTTACAGCAATCAGCCCCAGCATTTT.